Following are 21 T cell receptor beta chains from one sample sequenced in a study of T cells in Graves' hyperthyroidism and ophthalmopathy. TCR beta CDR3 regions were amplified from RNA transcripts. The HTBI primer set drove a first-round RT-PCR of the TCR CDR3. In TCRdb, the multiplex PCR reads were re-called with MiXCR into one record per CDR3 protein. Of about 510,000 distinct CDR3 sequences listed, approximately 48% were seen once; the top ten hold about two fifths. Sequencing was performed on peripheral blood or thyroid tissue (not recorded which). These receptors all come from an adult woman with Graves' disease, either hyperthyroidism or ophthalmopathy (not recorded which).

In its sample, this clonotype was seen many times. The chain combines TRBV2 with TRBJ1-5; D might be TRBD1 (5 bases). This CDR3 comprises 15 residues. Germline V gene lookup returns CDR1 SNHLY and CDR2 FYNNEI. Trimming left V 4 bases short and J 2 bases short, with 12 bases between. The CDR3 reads CASSGEGRGNQPQHF. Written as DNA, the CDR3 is TGTGCCAGCAGTGGGGAGGGGAGGGGCAATCAGCCCCAGCATTTT.

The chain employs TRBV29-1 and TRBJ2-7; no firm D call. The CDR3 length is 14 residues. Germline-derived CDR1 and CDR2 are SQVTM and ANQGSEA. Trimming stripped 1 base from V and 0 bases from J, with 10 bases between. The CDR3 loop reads CSVEGDASSYEQYF. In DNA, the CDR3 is TGCAGCGTTGAAGGGGATGCTAGCTCCTACGAGCAGTACTTC.

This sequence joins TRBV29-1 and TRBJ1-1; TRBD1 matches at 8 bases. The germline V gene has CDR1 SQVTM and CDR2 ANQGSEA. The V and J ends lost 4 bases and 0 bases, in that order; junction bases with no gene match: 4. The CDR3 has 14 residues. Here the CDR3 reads CSVVQGAMNTEAFF. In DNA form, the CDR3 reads TGCAGCGTTGTTCAGGGGGCCATGAACACTGAAGCTTTCTTT.

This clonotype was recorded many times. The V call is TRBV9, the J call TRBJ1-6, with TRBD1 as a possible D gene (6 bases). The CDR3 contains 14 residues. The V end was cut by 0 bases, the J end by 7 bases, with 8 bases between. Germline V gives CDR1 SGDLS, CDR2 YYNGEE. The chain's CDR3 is CASSVEGQNSPLHF. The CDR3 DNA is TGTGCCAGCAGCGTAGAGGGACAAAATTCACCCCTCCACTTT.

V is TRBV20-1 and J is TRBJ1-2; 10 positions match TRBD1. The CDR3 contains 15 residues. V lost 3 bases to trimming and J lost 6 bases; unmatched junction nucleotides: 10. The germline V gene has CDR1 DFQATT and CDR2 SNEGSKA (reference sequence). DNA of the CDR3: TGCAGTGCTAGCAGAGCCGGGACAGGGGACGATGGCTACACCTTC. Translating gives CSASRAGTGDDGYTF.

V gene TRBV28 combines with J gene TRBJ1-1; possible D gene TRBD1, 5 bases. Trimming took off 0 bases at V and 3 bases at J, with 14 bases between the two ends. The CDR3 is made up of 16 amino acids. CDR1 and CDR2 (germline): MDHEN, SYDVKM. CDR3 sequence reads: CASSLWAGSLDTEAFF. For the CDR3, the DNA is TGTGCCAGCAGTTTATGGGCAGGGTCCCTTGACACTGAAGCTTTCTTT. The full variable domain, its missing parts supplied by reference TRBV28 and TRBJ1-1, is DVKVTQSSRYLVKRTGEKVFLECVQDMDHENMFWYRQDPGLGLRLIYFSYDVKMKEKGDIPEGYSVSREKKERFSLILESASTNQTSMYLCASSLWAGSLDTEAFFGQGTRLTVV.

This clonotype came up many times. CDR3 sequence reads: CSARVEGSWTQYF. The CDR3, as DNA: TGCAGTGCTAGAGTTGAGGGCTCGTGGACCCAGTACTTC. The rearrangement links TRBV20-1 to TRBJ2-5; a possible D gene is TRBD2 (5 bases). Germline-derived CDR1 and CDR2 are DFQATT and SNEGSKA (reference sequence). V lost 1 base and J 7 bases, leaving 13 bases between the germline ends. The CDR3 totals 13 residues.

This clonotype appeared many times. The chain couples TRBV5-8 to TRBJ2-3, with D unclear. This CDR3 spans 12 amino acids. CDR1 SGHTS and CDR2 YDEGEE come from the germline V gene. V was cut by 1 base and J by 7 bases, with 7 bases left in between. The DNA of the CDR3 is TGTGCCAGCAGCTTGCGGAGTAATACGCAGTATTTT. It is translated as CASSLRSNTQYF. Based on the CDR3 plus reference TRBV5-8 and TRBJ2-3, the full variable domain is EAGVTQSPTHLIKTRGQQATLRCSPISGHTSVYWYQQALGLGLQFLLWYDEGEERNRGNFPPRFSGRQFPNYSSELNVNALELEDSALYLCASSLRSNTQYFGPGTRLTVL.

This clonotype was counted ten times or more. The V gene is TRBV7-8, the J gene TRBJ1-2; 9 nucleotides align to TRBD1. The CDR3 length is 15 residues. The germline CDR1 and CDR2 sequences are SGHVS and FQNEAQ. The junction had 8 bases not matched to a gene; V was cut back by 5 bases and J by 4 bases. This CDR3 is CASSNPGQGLYGYTF. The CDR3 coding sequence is TGTGCCAGCAGCAATCCGGGACAGGGACTCTATGGCTACACCTTC. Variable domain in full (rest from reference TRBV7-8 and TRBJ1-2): GAGVSQSPRYKVAKRGQDVALRCDPISGHVSLFWYQQALGQGPEFLTYFQNEAQLDKSGLPSDRFFAERPEGSVSTLKIQRTQQEDSAVYLCASSNPGQGLYGYTFGSGTRLTVV.

The DNA of the CDR3 is TGTGCCACCAGCAGTCCCGGGGACTCCAGCTCTGGAAACACCTTC. The encoded protein is CATSSPGDSSSGNTF. V gene TRBV15 combines with J gene TRBJ1-2; a weak D match, TRBD1 (5 bases). This CDR3 spans 15 amino acids. V lost 3 bases and J lost 12, with 23 bases in between. CDR1 and CDR2 (germline): LNHNV, YYDKDF (reference sequence).

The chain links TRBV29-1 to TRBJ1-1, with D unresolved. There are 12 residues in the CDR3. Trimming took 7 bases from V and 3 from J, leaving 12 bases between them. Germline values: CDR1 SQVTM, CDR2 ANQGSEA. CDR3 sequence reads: CSARPTDTEAFF. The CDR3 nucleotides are TGCAGCGCCCGCCCGACGGACACTGAAGCTTTCTTT.

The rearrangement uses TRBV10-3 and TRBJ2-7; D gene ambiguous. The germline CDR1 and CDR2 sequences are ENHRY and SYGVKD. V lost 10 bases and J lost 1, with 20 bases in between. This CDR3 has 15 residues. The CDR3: CATNHPQADSYEQYF. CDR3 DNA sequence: TGTGCCACCAACCATCCCCAGGCAGATTCCTACGAGCAGTACTTC.

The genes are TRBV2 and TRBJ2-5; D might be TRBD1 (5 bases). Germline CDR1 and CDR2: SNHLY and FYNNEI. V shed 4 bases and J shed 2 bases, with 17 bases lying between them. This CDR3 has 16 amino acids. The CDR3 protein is CASSGKFRTRQETQYF. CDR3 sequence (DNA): TGTGCCAGCAGTGGGAAGTTTCGGACAAGACAAGAGACCCAGTACTTC. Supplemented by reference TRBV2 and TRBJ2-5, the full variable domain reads EPEVTQTPSHQVTQMGQEVILRCVPISNHLYFYWYRQILGQKVEFLVSFYNNEISEKSEIFDDQFSVERPDGSNFTLKIRSTKLEDSAMYFCASSGKFRTRQETQYFGPGTRLLVL.

The CDR3 coding sequence is TGTGCCAGCAGCTCAGGGGGCGCGGGGGGGGAGACCCAGTACTTC. The encoded protein is CASSSGGAGGETQYF. This rearrangement joins TRBV7-9 to TRBJ2-5, with D maybe TRBD2 (9 bases). Trimming removed 4 bases from V and 5 bases from J, with 17 bases in between. The CDR3 runs 15 residues. In germline, CDR1 is SEHNR, CDR2 FQNEAQ (reference sequence).

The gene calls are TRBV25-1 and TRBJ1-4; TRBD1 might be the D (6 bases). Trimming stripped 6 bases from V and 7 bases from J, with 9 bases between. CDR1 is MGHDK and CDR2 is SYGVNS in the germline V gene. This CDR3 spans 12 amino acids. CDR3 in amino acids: CASRQGGEKLFF. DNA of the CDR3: TGTGCCAGCAGACAGGGCGGTGAAAAACTGTTTTTT. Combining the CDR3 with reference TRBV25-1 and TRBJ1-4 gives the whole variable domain EADIYQTPRYLVIGTGKKITLECSQTMGHDKMYWYQQDPGMELHLIHYSYGVNSTEKGDLSSESTVSRIRTEHFPLTLESARPSHTSQYLCASRQGGEKLFFGSGTQLSVL.

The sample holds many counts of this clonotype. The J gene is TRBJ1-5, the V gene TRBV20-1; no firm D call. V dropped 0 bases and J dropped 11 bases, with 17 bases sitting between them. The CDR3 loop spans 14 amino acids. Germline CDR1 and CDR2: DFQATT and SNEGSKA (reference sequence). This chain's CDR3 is CSARDGGRQETQHF. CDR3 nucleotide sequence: TGCAGTGCTAGAGATGGAGGACGGCAAGAGACCCAGCATTTT.

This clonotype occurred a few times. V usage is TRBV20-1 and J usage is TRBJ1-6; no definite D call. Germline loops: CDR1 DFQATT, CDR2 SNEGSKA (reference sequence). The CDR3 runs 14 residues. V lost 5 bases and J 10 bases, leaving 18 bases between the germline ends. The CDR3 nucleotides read TGCAGTGCTCCTCCGGGCCTGCTGTTATCACCCCTCCACTTT. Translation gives CSAPPGLLLSPLHF.

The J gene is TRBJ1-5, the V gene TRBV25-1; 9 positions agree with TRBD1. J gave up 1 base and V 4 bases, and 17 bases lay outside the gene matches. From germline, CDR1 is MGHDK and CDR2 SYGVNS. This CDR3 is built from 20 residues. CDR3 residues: CASSVYMGQGGEVSNQPQHF. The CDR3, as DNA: TGTGCCAGCAGTGTATACATGGGACAGGGAGGGGAGGTCAGCAATCAGCCCCAGCATTTT.

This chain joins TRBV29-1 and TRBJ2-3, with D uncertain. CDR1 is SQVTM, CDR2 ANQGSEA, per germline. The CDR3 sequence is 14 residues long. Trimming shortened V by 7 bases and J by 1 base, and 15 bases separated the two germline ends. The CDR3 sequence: CSAARIAGTDTQYF. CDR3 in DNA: TGCAGCGCTGCGAGGATTGCCGGCACAGATACGCAGTATTTT.

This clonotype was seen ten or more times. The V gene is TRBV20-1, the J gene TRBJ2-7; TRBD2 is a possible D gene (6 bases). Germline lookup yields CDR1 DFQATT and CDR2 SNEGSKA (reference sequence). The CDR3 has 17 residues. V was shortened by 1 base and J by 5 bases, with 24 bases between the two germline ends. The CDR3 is CSARGGSGFRELNEQYF. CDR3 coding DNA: TGCAGTGCTAGAGGGGGGAGCGGGTTTCGGGAGTTGAACGAGCAGTACTTC.

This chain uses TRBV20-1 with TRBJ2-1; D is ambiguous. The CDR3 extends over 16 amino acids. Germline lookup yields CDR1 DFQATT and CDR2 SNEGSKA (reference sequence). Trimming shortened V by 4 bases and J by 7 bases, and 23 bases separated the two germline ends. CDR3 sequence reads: CSAIGRRESPLNEQFF. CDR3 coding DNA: TGCAGTGCTATCGGTCGAAGAGAAAGTCCCTTAAATGAGCAGTTCTTC.